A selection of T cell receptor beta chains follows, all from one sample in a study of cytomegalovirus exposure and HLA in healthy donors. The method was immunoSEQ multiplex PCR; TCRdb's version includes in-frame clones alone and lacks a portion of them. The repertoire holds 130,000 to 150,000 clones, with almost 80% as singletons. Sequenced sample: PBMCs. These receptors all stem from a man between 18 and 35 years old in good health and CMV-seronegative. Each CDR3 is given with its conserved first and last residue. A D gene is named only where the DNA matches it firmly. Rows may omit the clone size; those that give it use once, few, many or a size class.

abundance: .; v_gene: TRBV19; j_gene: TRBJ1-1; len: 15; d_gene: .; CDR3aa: CASISTDESSTEAFF; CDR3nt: TGTGCCAGCATCTCGACAGACGAATCAAGCACTGAAGCTTTCTTT
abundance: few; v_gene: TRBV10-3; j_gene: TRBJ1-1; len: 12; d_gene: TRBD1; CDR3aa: CAIRDRNTEAFF; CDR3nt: TGTGCCATCCGGGACAGGAACACTGAAGCTTTCTTT
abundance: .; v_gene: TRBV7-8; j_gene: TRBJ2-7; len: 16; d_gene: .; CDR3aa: CASSLGSRRNPYEQYF; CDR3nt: TGTGCCAGCAGCTTAGGGAGCCGTCGAAACCCTTACGAGCAGTACTTC
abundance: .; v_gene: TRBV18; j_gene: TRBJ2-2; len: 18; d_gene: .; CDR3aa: CASSHLRGAGNKSGELFF; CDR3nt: TGTGCCAGCTCACACCTACGTGGAGCAGGGAATAAATCCGGGGAGCTGTTTTTT
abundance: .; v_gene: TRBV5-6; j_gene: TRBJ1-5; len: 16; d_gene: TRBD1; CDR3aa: CASSLSRTGRNQPQHF; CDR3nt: TGTGCCAGCAGCTTGAGTAGGACAGGGAGGAATCAGCCCCAGCATTTT
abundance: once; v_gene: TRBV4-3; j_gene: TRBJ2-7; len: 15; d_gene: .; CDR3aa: CASSQDGRGNYEQYF; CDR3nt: TGCGCCAGCAGCCAAGATGGTCGGGGTAACTACGAGCAGTACTTC
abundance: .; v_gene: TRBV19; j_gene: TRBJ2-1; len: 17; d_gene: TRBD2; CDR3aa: CASSIVGLAGESNEQFF; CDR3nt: TGTGCCAGTAGTATAGTCGGTCTAGCGGGGGAATCCAATGAGCAGTTCTTC
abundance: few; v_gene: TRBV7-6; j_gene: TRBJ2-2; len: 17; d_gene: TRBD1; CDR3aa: CASSLMSAGGNTGELFF; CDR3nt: TGTGCCAGCAGCTTAATGTCCGCAGGGGGCAACACCGGGGAGCTGTTTTTT
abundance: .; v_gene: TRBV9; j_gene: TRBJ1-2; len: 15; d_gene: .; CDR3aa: CASSAPGFQEYGYTF; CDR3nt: TGTGCCAGCAGCGCCCCGGGGTTCCAGGAGTATGGCTACACCTTC
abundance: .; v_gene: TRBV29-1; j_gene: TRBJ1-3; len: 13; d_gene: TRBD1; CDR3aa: CSVEDRAGNTIYF; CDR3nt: TGCAGCGTCGAAGACAGGGCTGGAAACACCATATATTTT
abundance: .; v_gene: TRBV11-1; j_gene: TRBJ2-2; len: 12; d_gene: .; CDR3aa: CASRRVPGELFF; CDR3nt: TGTGCCAGCAGGAGGGTCCCCGGGGAGCTGTTTTTT
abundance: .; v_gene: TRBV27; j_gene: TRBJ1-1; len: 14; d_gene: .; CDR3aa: CASSLYDGGSEAFF; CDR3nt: TGTGCCAGCAGTTTATACGACGGGGGGTCTGAAGCTTTCTTT
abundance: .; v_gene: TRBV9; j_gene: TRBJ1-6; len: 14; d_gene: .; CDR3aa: CASSLMLYNSPLHF; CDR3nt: TGTGCCAGCAGCCTAATGTTGTATAATTCACCCCTCCACTTT
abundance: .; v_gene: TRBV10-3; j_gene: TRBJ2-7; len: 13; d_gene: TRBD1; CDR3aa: CAINGQGDYEQYF; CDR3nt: TGTGCCATCAATGGACAGGGGGACTACGAGCAGTACTTC
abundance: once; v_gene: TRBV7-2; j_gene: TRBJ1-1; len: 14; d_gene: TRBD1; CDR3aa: CASSRGTGGSEAFF; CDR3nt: TGTGCCAGCAGCAGAGGGACAGGGGGCTCTGAAGCTTTCTTT
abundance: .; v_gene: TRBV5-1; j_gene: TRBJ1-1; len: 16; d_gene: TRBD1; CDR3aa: CASSLDRGILNTEAFF; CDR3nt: TGCGCCAGCAGCTTGGACAGGGGAATTTTAAACACTGAAGCTTTCTTT
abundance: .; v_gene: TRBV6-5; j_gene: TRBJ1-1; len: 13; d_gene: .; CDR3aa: CASSYSRGTEAFF; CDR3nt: TGTGCCAGCAGTTACTCCAGGGGCACTGAAGCTTTCTTT